These T cell receptor beta chains were read from a single sample in a study of blood T cell repertoires in COVID-19. This table comes from immunoSEQ multiplex PCR, and its TCRdb copy is limited to in-frame clones, with some not included. The sample carries more than 200,000 clones, about 93% recorded once. Sequencing was done on a sample of PBMCs or T cells enriched from blood (not recorded which). These receptors were collected from a woman between 18 and 30 years old who had recovered from COVID-19. The CDR3 runs from the conserved cysteine through the conserved F or W. A D gene is named only where the DNA matches it firmly. Only some rows state a clone size, as once, few, many or a class for expanded clones.

v_gene	abundance	d_gene	j_gene	CDR3aa	CDR3nt
TRBV11-2	-	-	TRBJ1-2	CASSFLGSDYGYTF	TGTGCCAGCAGCTTCCTAGGCAGCGACTATGGCTACACCTTC
TRBV2	-	-	TRBJ1-2	CASTTTGFNYGYTF	TGTGCCAGCACGACGACAGGCTTTAACTATGGCTACACCTTC
TRBV7-8	-	-	TRBJ1-2	CGEQGHGYTF	TGTGGAGAACAGGGTCATGGCTACACCTTC
TRBV5-1	-	TRBD1	TRBJ1-6	CASSPDRGENSPLHF	TGCGCCAGCAGCCCGGACAGGGGCGAGAATTCACCCCTCCACTTT
TRBV19	-	-	TRBJ1-5	CASSMGHNNQPQHF	TGTGCCAGTAGTATGGGGCACAACAATCAGCCCCAGCATTTT
TRBV18	few	-	TRBJ1-5	CASSPTGNQPQHF	TGTGCCAGCTCCCCCACGGGCAATCAGCCCCAGCATTTT
TRBV7-2	-	-	TRBJ1-2	CASSLWEANGYTF	TGTGCCAGCAGCTTATGGGAGGCGAATGGCTACACCTTC
TRBV5-6	-	TRBD1	TRBJ1-2	CASSTRDRQRPPNYGYTF	TGTGCCAGCAGCACGCGGGACAGGCAGCGACCTCCTAACTATGGCTACACCTTC
TRBV6-5	few	-	TRBJ1-1	CASSYDSSYSEAFF	TGTGCCAGCAGTTACGACTCCAGCTACTCTGAAGCTTTCTTT
TRBV3-1/TRBV3-2	-	-	TRBJ2-3	CASSLYTDTQYF	TGTGCCAGCAGCCTATACACAGATACGCAGTATTTT
TRBV28	-	TRBD1	TRBJ1-2	CASSLTGGGGYTF	TGTGCCAGCAGTCTAACAGGGGGCGGGGGCTACACCTTC
TRBV11-3	-	-	TRBJ2-7	CASSSGSLQYGEQYF	TGTGCCAGCAGCTCAGGGTCCCTCCAATATGGCGAGCAGTACTTC
TRBV5-4	-	TRBD1	TRBJ1-1	CASSLTDRGIEAFF	TGTGCCAGCAGCTTGACGGACAGGGGGATTGAAGCTTTCTTT
TRBV9	few	-	TRBJ2-1	CASSVAGLGEQFF	TGTGCCAGCAGCGTAGCTGGGCTGGGTGAGCAGTTCTTC
TRBV19	-	TRBD1	TRBJ2-7	CASSVTGASGSYEQYF	TGTGCCAGTAGTGTTACAGGGGCGTCAGGATCCTACGAGCAGTACTTC
TRBV28	-	-	TRBJ1-1	CASRQNRVHREAFF	TGTGCCAGCAGGCAAAACAGGGTCCACCGGGAAGCTTTCTTT
TRBV9	-	TRBD1	TRBJ2-7	CASSVGTGGSYEQYF	TGTGCCAGCAGCGTAGGGACAGGGGGCTCCTACGAGCAGTACTTC
TRBV4-2	-	TRBD1	TRBJ1-5	CASSQGGQSNQPQHF	TGTGCCAGCAGCCAAGGGGGACAGAGCAATCAGCCCCAGCATTTT
TRBV5-1	-	-	TRBJ1-2	CASSLKGSGNGYTF	TGCGCCAGCAGCTTGAAGGGCTCAGGGAATGGCTACACCTTC
TRBV28	-	-	TRBJ1-3	CASSSPPGRGANSGNTIYF	TGTGCCAGCAGCTCCCCTCCCGGGCGGGGAGCGAACTCTGGAAACACCATATATTTT
TRBV4-1	-	TRBD2	TRBJ2-7	CASSQDLGGSYEQYF	TGCGCCAGCAGCCAAGATTTGGGGGGGTCCTACGAGCAGTACTTC
TRBV12-3/TRBV12-4	few	-	TRBJ1-3	CASSGEPGNTIYF	TGTGCCAGCAGCGGGGAGCCCGGAAACACCATATATTTT
TRBV2	once	TRBD1	TRBJ1-6	CASFGTDYNSPLHF	TGTGCCAGCTTCGGGACAGACTATAATTCACCCCTCCACTTT
TRBV2	-	TRBD1	TRBJ1-6	CASSADRASFPLHF	TGTGCCAGCAGTGCGGACAGGGCATCATTCCCCCTCCACTTT
TRBV12-3/TRBV12-4	-	TRBD1	TRBJ1-2	CASSSTTGVGYTF	TGTGCCAGCAGTTCGACGACAGGGGTAGGCTACACCTTC
TRBV7-3	once	TRBD1	TRBJ2-7	CASSSTGVSREQYF	TGTGCCAGCAGCTCCACAGGGGTTAGTCGGGAGCAGTACTTC
TRBV2	-	TRBD2	TRBJ2-1	CASSQTSANEQFF	TGTGCCAGCAGTCAGACTAGCGCCAATGAGCAGTTCTTC
TRBV2	-	-	TRBJ1-1	CASSVAGVNTEAFF	TGTGCCAGCAGTGTCGCGGGGGTGAACACTGAAGCTTTCTTT
TRBV7-8	-	TRBD2	TRBJ2-5	CASSLGGGQTQYF	TGTGCCAGCAGCTTAGGCGGGGGGCAGACCCAGTACTTC
TRBV9	-	TRBD1	TRBJ1-6	CASSLVAGTGNSPLHF	TGTGCCAGCAGCCTCGTGGCCGGGACAGGCAATTCACCCCTCCACTTT
TRBV9	-	-	TRBJ2-1	CASSVATGGDEQFF	TGTGCCAGCAGCGTAGCTACTGGAGGCGATGAGCAGTTCTTC
TRBV7-9	-	TRBD1	TRBJ1-5	CASSLGQGAQNQPQHF	TGTGCCAGCAGCTTGGGACAGGGGGCTCAAAATCAGCCCCAGCATTTT
TRBV10-3	-	TRBD1	TRBJ2-1	CAINPGQGTGYEQFF	TGTGCCATCAACCCGGGACAGGGTACAGGATATGAGCAGTTCTTC
TRBV7-6	-	TRBD1	TRBJ2-7	CASSLWEQPGQGYEQYF	TGTGCCAGCAGCTTATGGGAACAACCGGGACAGGGCTACGAGCAGTACTTC
TRBV11-3	-	TRBD1	TRBJ1-1	CASSLDRGHTEAFF	TGTGCCAGCAGCTTAGACAGGGGGCACACTGAAGCTTTCTTT
TRBV10-3	few	-	TRBJ1-3	CAISDLNRAYSGNTIYF	TGTGCCATCAGTGATCTAAACAGGGCCTACTCTGGAAACACCATATATTTT
TRBV11-2	-	-	TRBJ1-2	CASSLDHSNYGYTF	TGTGCCAGCAGCTTAGATCACAGTAACTATGGCTACACCTTC
TRBV7-3	-	-	TRBJ1-1	CASSSQGGGTEAFF	TGTGCCAGCAGCTCACAGGGAGGGGGCACTGAAGCTTTCTTT
TRBV24-1	once	TRBD2	TRBJ2-1	CATSGGISNNEQFF	TGTGCCACCAGCGGGGGGATATCAAACAATGAGCAGTTCTTC
TRBV5-4	-	TRBD1	TRBJ1-1	CASSQGTGGISAEAFF	TGTGCCAGCAGCCAGGGGACAGGGGGCATTAGTGCTGAAGCTTTCTTT
TRBV7-9	-	-	TRBJ1-6	CALGTGDSPLHF	TGTGCCTTGGGGACGGGGGATTCACCCCTCCACTTT
TRBV20-1	-	TRBD1	TRBJ1-2	CSASVTGGHGYTF	TGCAGTGCTAGTGTTACAGGGGGCCATGGCTACACCTTC
TRBV2	-	-	TRBJ1-1	CASSASVSGTFF	TGTGCCAGCAGTGCGAGTGTGTCGGGAACTTTCTTT
TRBV3-1/TRBV3-2	-	-	TRBJ2-1	CASSQVDEQFF	TGTGCCAGCAGCCAAGTCGATGAGCAGTTCTTC
TRBV5-5	-	-	TRBJ2-5	CASSLGGQETQYF	TGTGCCAGCAGCCTCGGGGGACAAGAGACCCAGTACTTC
TRBV28	once	-	TRBJ1-1	CASRPGSGTEAFF	TGTGCCAGCAGACCCGGGTCGGGCACTGAAGCTTTCTTT
TRBV19	-	TRBD2	TRBJ2-3	CASSRLAGAPDTQYF	TGTGCCAGTAGTAGACTAGCGGGAGCACCAGATACGCAGTATTTT
TRBV7-2	once	TRBD2	TRBJ2-5	CASSSNSGGTQETQYF	TGTGCCAGCAGCTCTAATAGCGGGGGGACTCAAGAGACCCAGTACTTC
TRBV4-3	-	TRBD2	TRBJ2-1	CASSQEGGNEQFF	TGCGCCAGCAGCCAAGAGGGGGGGAATGAGCAGTTCTTC
TRBV11-2	-	-	TRBJ2-5	CASSLPVVLRGQETQYF	TGTGCCAGCAGCTTACCCGTGGTTCTAAGAGGGCAAGAGACCCAGTACTTC
TRBV15	-	TRBD2	TRBJ2-1	CASAGEFF	TGTGCTTCCGCGGGAGAGTTCTTC
TRBV13	-	TRBD1	TRBJ1-4	CASSVGQAARIQKLFF	TGTGCCAGCAGCGTGGGACAGGCAGCCCGAATTCAAAAACTGTTTTTT
TRBV19	-	TRBD2	TRBJ2-7	CASSHGTSGSYEQYF	TGTGCCAGTAGCCACGGGACTAGCGGATCCTACGAGCAGTACTTC
TRBV7-8	-	-	TRBJ2-5	CASSRTGVTQYF	TGTGCCAGCAGCCGCACCGGGGTGACCCAGTACTTC
TRBV15	-	-	TRBJ1-6	CATSSGQNNSPLHF	TGTGCCACCAGCAGTGGACAGAATAATTCACCCCTCCACTTT